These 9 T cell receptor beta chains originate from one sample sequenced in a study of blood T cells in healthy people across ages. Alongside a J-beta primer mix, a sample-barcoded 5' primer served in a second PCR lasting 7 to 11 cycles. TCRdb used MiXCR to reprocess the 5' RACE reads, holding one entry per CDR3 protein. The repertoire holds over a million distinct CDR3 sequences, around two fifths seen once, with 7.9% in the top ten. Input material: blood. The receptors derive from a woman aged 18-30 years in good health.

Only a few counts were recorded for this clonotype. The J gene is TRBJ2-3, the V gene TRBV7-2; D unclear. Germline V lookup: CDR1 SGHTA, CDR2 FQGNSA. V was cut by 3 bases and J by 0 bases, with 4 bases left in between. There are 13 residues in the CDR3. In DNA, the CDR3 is TGTGCCAGCAGCTTTGAGAGCACAGATACGCAGTATTTT. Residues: CASSFESTDTQYF.

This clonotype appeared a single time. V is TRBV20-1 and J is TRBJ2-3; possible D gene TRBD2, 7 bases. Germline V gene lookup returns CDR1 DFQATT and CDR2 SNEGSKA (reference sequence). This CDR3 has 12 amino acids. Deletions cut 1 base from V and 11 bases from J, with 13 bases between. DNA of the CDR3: TGCAGTGCTAGAGGGGCGGGGGACAAGCAGTATTTT. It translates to CSARGAGDKQYF.

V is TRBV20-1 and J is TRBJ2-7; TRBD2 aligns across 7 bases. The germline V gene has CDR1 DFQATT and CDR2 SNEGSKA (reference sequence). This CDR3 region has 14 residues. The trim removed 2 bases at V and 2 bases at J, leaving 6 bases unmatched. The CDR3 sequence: CSARLSGATYEQYF. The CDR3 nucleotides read TGCAGTGCTAGACTAAGCGGGGCGACCTACGAGCAGTACTTC.

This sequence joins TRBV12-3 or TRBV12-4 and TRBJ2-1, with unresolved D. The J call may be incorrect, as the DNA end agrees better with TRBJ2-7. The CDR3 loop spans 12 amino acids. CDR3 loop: CASSFLYNEQYF. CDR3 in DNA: TGTGCCAGCAGTTTCTTGTACAATGAGCAGTACTTC.

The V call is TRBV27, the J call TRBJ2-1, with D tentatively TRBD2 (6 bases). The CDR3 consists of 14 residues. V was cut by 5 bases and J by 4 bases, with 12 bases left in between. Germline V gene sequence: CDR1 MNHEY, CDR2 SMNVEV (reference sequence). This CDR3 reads CASSRGTLYNEQFF. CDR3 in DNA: TGTGCCAGCAGTCGGGGGACCCTTTACAATGAGCAGTTCTTC.

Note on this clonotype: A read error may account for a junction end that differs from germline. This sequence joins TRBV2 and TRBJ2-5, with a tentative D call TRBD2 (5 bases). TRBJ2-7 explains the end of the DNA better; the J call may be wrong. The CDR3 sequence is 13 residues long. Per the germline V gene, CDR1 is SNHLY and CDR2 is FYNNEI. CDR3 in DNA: TGTCCCAGCAGTGAGGGCTTGCGCGGCGAGCAGTACTTC. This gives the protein CPSSEGLRGEQYF.

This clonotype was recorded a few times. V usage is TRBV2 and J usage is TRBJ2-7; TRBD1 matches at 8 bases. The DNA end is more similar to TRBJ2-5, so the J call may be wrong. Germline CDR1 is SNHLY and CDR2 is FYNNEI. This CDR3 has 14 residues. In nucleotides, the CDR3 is TGTGCCAGCAGTGAGACCCTAGGGACAGGGACCCAGTACTTC. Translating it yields CASSETLGTGTQYF.

In DNA, the CDR3 is TGTGCCAGCAGCCAAGGCTCAGGGGTGAAAGGGGCCAACGTCCTGACTTTC. Its translation: CASSQGSGVKGANVLTF. V gene TRBV3-1 combines with J gene TRBJ2-6, with D maybe TRBD1 (6 bases). CDR3 length: 17 residues. In germline, CDR1 is LGHDT, CDR2 YNNKEL (reference sequence). Trimming shortened V by 1 base and J by 4 bases, and 14 bases separated the two germline ends.

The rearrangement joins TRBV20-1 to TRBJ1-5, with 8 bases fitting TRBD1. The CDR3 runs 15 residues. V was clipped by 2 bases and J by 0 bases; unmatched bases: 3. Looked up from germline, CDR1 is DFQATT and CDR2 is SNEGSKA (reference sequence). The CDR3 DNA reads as TGCAGTGCTAGACCACAGGGGGATAGCAATCAGCCCCAGCATTTT. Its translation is CSARPQGDSNQPQHF.